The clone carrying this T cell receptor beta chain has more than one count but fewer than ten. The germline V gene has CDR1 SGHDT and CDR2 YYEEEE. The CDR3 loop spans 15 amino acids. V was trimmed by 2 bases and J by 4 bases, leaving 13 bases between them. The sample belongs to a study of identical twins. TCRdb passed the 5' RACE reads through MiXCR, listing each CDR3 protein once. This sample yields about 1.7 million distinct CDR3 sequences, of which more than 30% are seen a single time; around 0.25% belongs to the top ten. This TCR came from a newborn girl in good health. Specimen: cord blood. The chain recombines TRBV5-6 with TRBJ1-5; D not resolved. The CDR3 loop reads CASSFLNSGNQPQHF. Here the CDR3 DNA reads TGTGCCAGCAGCTTTTTGAACAGCGGTAATCAGCCCCAGCATTTT.